The 31 T cell receptor beta chains presented below share a single source sample, sequenced in a study of shared clonotypes between healthy human individuals. TCRdb keeps only in-frame clones here, not all; method: immunoSEQ multiplex PCR. The sample has hundreds of thousands of clones, around 73% seen once. Sequencing was done on a sample of memory CD4+ T cells sorted from blood. Specified subset: CD45RA-negative fraction. The receptors here all came from a woman under 40 in good health.

The V gene is TRBV28, the J gene TRBJ1-2; the D gene is possibly TRBD1 (5 bases). This CDR3 has 13 residues. Trimming took off 6 bases at V and 5 bases at J, with 13 bases between the two ends. Germline V gives CDR1 MDHEN, CDR2 SYDVKM. DNA of the CDR3: TGTGCCAGCAGCAAGCCCCGGGGGTATGGCTACACCTTC. Translating it yields CASSKPRGYGYTF.

The chain joins TRBV19 to TRBJ1-2; D unclear. V was trimmed by 4 bases and J by 0 bases, leaving 18 bases between them. From germline, CDR1 is LNHDA and CDR2 SQIVND (reference sequence). This CDR3 has 17 residues. The CDR3 DNA sequence: TGTGCCAGTAGTACGCCGTTGATGGGGATTGCTAACTATGGCTACACCTTC. Amino acid sequence: CASSTPLMGIANYGYTF.

The V gene is TRBV14, the J gene TRBJ1-2, with D maybe TRBD1 (6 bases). This CDR3 is 16 amino acids long. Between the trimmed V and J ends, which lost 1 base and 6 bases, there was a span of 18 bases. In germline, CDR1 is SGHDN, CDR2 FVKESK. The CDR3 region is CASSQVNGGLENGYTF. The CDR3 DNA reads as TGTGCCAGCAGCCAAGTAAACGGGGGGCTAGAGAATGGCTACACCTTC. The whole variable domain, remainder taken from reference TRBV14 and TRBJ1-2, is EAGVTQFPSHSVIEKGQTVTLRCDPISGHDNLYWYRRVMGKEIKFLLHFVKESKQDESGMPNNRFLAERTGGTYSTLKVQPAELEDSGVYFCASSQVNGGLENGYTFGSGTRLTVV.

In the case of this clone: Within the sample, other DNA sequences also encode this same CDR3. This rearrangement joins TRBV5-1 to TRBJ2-1, with D tentatively TRBD1 or TRBD2 (6 bases each). Per the germline V gene, CDR1 is SGHRS and CDR2 is YFSETQ. Trimming cost V 0 bases and J 4 bases, with 11 bases left between them. This CDR3 has 15 amino acids. The chain's CDR3 is CASSLASGAYNEQFF. CDR3 DNA: TGCGCCAGCAGCTTGGCCTCGGGGGCGTACAATGAGCAGTTCTTC.

The chain has TRBV18 and TRBJ2-4, with D perhaps matching TRBD1 (7 bases). From germline, CDR1 is KGHSH and CDR2 LQKENI. The CDR3 extends over 16 amino acids. V was pared by 3 bases and J by 1 base, with 13 bases between. This chain's CDR3 is CASSPQGGVAKNIQYF. For the CDR3, the DNA is TGTGCCAGCTCACCCCAGGGGGGAGTGGCCAAAAACATTCAGTACTTC.

The chain uses TRBV2 and TRBJ2-1, with D perhaps matching TRBD1 (6 bases). Germline V CDR1 and CDR2: SNHLY, FYNNEI. The CDR3 is 13 residues long. The ends were cut back, 6 bases at V and 6 bases at J, with 12 bases in the middle. CDR3 in DNA: TGTGCCAGCAGCCCAACAGGGTTCAATGAGCAGTTCTTC. Translating it yields CASSPTGFNEQFF.

The rearrangement links TRBV10-2 to TRBJ2-5, with TRBD2 as a possible D gene (5 bases). V lost 7 bases, J lost 5 bases, and 11 bases lay in between. The CDR3 is 12 amino acids. CDR1 is WSHSY, CDR2 SAAADI, per germline. The CDR3 nucleotides are TGCGCCAGCACGGGGAGTCGGGAGACCCAGTACTTC. It specifies CASTGSRETQYF.

In its sample, this clone was seen a few times. The genes are TRBV9 and TRBJ2-1; TRBD2 aligns across 16 bases. Unmatched junction bases numbered 7, after V lost 4 bases and J lost 3 bases. Germline V CDR1 and CDR2: SGDLS, YYNGEE. The CDR3 is made up of 18 amino acids. The chain's CDR3 is CASSLGTSGRAFYNEQFF. The DNA of the CDR3 is TGTGCCAGCAGCCTCGGGACTAGCGGGAGGGCCTTCTACAATGAGCAGTTCTTC.

The rearrangement uses TRBV15 and TRBJ2-7, with D hard to call. CDR1 LNHNV and CDR2 YYDKDF come from the germline V gene (reference sequence). V dropped 0 bases and J dropped 6 bases, with 9 bases sitting between them. The CDR3 is 13 residues long. Here the CDR3 DNA reads TGTGCCACCAGCAGAGATCTGGTGGCCGAGCAGTACTTC. The encoded protein is CATSRDLVAEQYF. The entire variable domain, with the rest obtained from reference TRBV15 and TRBJ2-7, is as follows: DAMVIQNPRYQVTQFGKPVTLSCSQTLNHNVMYWYQQKSSQAPKLLFHYYDKDFNNEADTPDNFQSRRPNTSFCFLDIRSPGLGDTAMYLCATSRDLVAEQYFGPGTRLTVT.

Only a few counts were recorded for this clone. The chain recombines TRBV5-4 with TRBJ1-1; 7 bases are shared with TRBD1. After removal of 2 bases from V and 6 bases from J, the junction contained 4 bases not matched to a gene. Germline CDR1 reads SGHNT; CDR2 reads YYREEE (reference sequence). The CDR3 covers 13 residues. CDR3 nucleotide sequence: TGTGCCAGCAGCTTAGACAGGGCGGCTGAAGCTTTCTTT. Translation gives CASSLDRAAEAFF.

The V gene is TRBV6-5, the J gene TRBJ2-5; maybe TRBD1 (5 bases). The CDR3 totals 14 residues. V was shortened by 4 bases and J by 2 bases, with 11 bases between the two germline ends. The germline gives CDR1 MNHEY, CDR2 SVGAGI. CDR3 sequence reads: CASSWGRKQETQYF. CDR3 DNA sequence: TGTGCCAGCAGTTGGGGCCGTAAGCAAGAGACCCAGTACTTC.

The rearrangement links TRBV28 to TRBJ2-1, with D maybe TRBD1 (5 bases). Germline V gene sequence: CDR1 MDHEN, CDR2 SYDVKM. Trimming took off 5 bases at V and 5 bases at J, with 19 bases between the two ends. The CDR3 totals 16 residues. As DNA, the CDR3 is TGTGCCAGCAGTGCCCCTCTTAGGGGTTTACACAATGAGCAGTTCTTC. It specifies CASSAPLRGLHNEQFF.

This clone was detected once. V usage is TRBV27 and J usage is TRBJ1-2; D is perhaps TRBD1 (6 bases). This CDR3 has 13 amino acids. Looked up from germline, CDR1 is MNHEY and CDR2 is SMNVEV (reference sequence). V was shortened by 7 bases and J by 8 bases, with 17 bases between the two germline ends. The DNA of the CDR3 is TGTGCCAGCACCTTAAGGCAGGGGCTCGGCTACACCTTC. Translated, it gives CASTLRQGLGYTF.

This clone was seen a single time. This rearrangement joins TRBV29-1 to TRBJ2-3; weak D call: TRBD1 (6 bases). V lost 6 bases to trimming and J lost 3 bases, with 7 bases between them. The CDR3 contains 11 residues. The V gene's germline CDR1 is SQVTM and CDR2 ANQGSEA. The CDR3 DNA follows: TGCAGCGTGAGGGGGACAGATACGCAGTATTTT. Translating it yields CSVRGTDTQYF.

The count of this clone is one. The chain employs TRBV6-6 and TRBJ2-7; 7 bases agree with TRBD2. Unmatched junction bases numbered 6, after V lost 5 bases and J lost 2 bases. Per germline, CDR1 MNHNY and CDR2 SVGAGI (reference sequence). This CDR3 is built from 14 residues. This CDR3 reads CASSPGRIPYEQYF. The CDR3 bases are TGTGCCAGCAGTCCCGGGAGGATCCCCTACGAGCAGTACTTC.

This clone showed up many times. The chain has TRBV7-9 and TRBJ2-1; a weak D match, TRBD1 (5 bases). Germline CDR1 SEHNR, CDR2 FQNEAQ (reference sequence). This CDR3 is 14 amino acids long. Trimming removed 2 bases from V and 5 bases from J, with 10 bases in between. The CDR3 nucleotides read TGTGCCAGCAGCTTATGGACAACTGACAATGAGCAGTTCTTC. Amino acid sequence: CASSLWTTDNEQFF.

This CDR3 is CASTWGGISRYNEQFF. CDR3 sequence (DNA): TGTGCCAGCACTTGGGGCGGGATATCACGTTACAATGAGCAGTTCTTC. The chain employs TRBV28 and TRBJ2-1, with TRBD2 as a possible D gene (6 bases). Trimming shortened V by 7 bases and J by 4 bases, and 20 bases separated the two germline ends. The CDR3 totals 16 residues. Germline V lookup: CDR1 MDHEN, CDR2 SYDVKM.

The CDR3 is CASSRQAGGPTDTQYF. The DNA for the CDR3 is TGTGCCAGCAGCCGGCAGGCGGGAGGCCCGACAGATACGCAGTATTTT. V is TRBV7-9 and J is TRBJ2-3, with 8 bases identical to TRBD2. The CDR3 extends over 16 amino acids. Germline V CDR1 and CDR2: SEHNR, FQNEAQ (reference sequence). The J segment lost 3 bases and the V segment lost 5 bases, leaving 10 bases of the junction unmatched.

V is TRBV5-1 and J is TRBJ1-2; D ambiguous. CDR1 is SGHRS and CDR2 is YFSETQ in the germline V gene. The V and J ends lost 0 bases and 6 bases respectively, with 12 bases between them. The CDR3 has 14 amino acids. CDR3 sequence reads: CASSLAVGRDGYTF. The DNA of the CDR3 is TGCGCCAGCAGCTTGGCCGTCGGTAGGGATGGCTACACCTTC.

This chain joins TRBV5-6 and TRBJ2-1; D is unresolved. Germline V gives CDR1 SGHDT, CDR2 YYEEEE. V lost 4 bases and J lost 8, with 13 bases in between. The CDR3 consists of 13 residues. CDR3 DNA sequence: TGTGCCAGCAGCCTTAACATGGCGCATGAGCAGTTCTTC. Amino acids: CASSLNMAHEQFF.

The rearrangement uses TRBV2 and TRBJ2-2; 10 nucleotides agree with TRBD2. The V gene end was trimmed by 7 bases and the J gene end by 8 bases; junction bases not matched to a gene: 4. Germline V gene lookup returns CDR1 SNHLY and CDR2 FYNNEI. The CDR3 totals 13 residues. In nucleotides, the CDR3 is TGTGCCAGCAACCCTAGCGGGAGAGGGGAGCTGTTTTTT. This codes for CASNPSGRGELFF.

The chain employs TRBV15 and TRBJ1-1; D is possibly TRBD1 (5 bases). The CDR3 has 15 amino acids. Trimming removed 3 bases from V and 4 bases from J, with 15 bases in between. Germline V CDR1 and CDR2: LNHNV, YYDKDF (reference sequence). The CDR3 DNA follows: TGTGCCACCAGCAGTCTACAGGTTGGTGGCACTGAAGCTTTCTTT. Translating it yields CATSSLQVGGTEAFF.

The chain combines TRBV5-1 with TRBJ2-7; D is uncertain. The CDR3 totals 14 residues. The V gene's germline CDR1 is SGHRS and CDR2 YFSETQ. Deletions cut 0 bases from V and 3 bases from J, with 10 bases between. The DNA for the CDR3 is TGCGCCAGCAGCTTGGGGGTCAGGAGCTACGAGCAGTACTTC. The encoded protein is CASSLGVRSYEQYF.

V usage is TRBV2 and J usage is TRBJ1-2, with D maybe TRBD1 (5 bases). The CDR3 is made up of 13 amino acids. V was cut by 3 bases and J by 8 bases, with 13 bases left in between. In germline, CDR1 is SNHLY, CDR2 FYNNEI. The CDR3: CASSEAPGGGYTF. CDR3 coding DNA: TGTGCCAGCAGTGAGGCCCCCGGGGGAGGCTACACCTTC.

Notes on this clone: This may arise from a read error, as a much more abundant clone is one base away. In the same sample, other DNA sequences code for this CDR3. This chain connects TRBV10-3 to TRBJ1-1; TRBD1 is a possible D gene (6 bases). Germline V lookup: CDR1 ENHRY, CDR2 SYGVKD. This CDR3 is built from 13 residues. Trimming pared 0 bases from V and 5 bases from J, leaving 7 bases between. The CDR3 sequence: CAISESQGTEAFF. Written as DNA, the CDR3 is TGTGCCATCAGTGAGTCTCAGGGGACTGAAGCTTTCTTT.

The CDR3 loop is CASRDRGGTDTQYF. The DNA for the CDR3 is TGTGCCAGCAGGGACAGGGGAGGCACAGATACGCAGTATTTT. This chain connects TRBV6-1 to TRBJ2-3; 9 positions match TRBD1. The ends lost 6 bases at V and 1 base at J; junction bases unmatched: 2. CDR1 and CDR2 from the germline V gene are MNHNS and SASEGT. This CDR3 region has 14 residues.

The chain couples TRBV2 to TRBJ1-5; D gene uncertain. The germline V gene has CDR1 SNHLY and CDR2 FYNNEI. This CDR3 is built from 14 residues. The ends were cut back, 3 bases at V and 5 bases at J, with 11 bases in the middle. The CDR3 DNA is TGTGCCAGCAGTGACCCGAGTGGTTATCAGCCCCAGCATTTT. Its translation: CASSDPSGYQPQHF.

In its sample, this clone was seen once. This rearrangement joins TRBV27 to TRBJ1-5; tentative D call: TRBD1 (5 bases). The CDR3 sequence is 15 residues long. The V gene lost 4 bases and the J gene lost 2 bases, with 12 bases spanning the gap. Germline V gene data show CDR1 as MNHEY and CDR2 as SMNVEV (reference sequence). The CDR3: CASSSGFGRNQPQHF. In nucleotides, the CDR3 is TGTGCCAGCAGTTCAGGGTTCGGTCGCAATCAGCCCCAGCATTTT.

V gene TRBV9 combines with J gene TRBJ1-2; no firm D call. CDR1 and CDR2 (germline): SGDLS, YYNGEE. Trimming took 2 bases from V and 6 from J, leaving 11 bases between them. This CDR3 contains 13 residues. The CDR3 loop reads CASSVGPNNGYTF. As DNA, the CDR3 is TGTGCCAGCAGCGTCGGGCCCAACAATGGCTACACCTTC.

The chain employs TRBV2 and TRBJ1-1, with D tentatively TRBD1 (6 bases). V was clipped by 1 base and J by 0 bases, with 9 bases between them. The CDR3 sequence is 15 residues long. Germline lookup yields CDR1 SNHLY and CDR2 FYNNEI. CDR3 nucleotide sequence: TGTGCCAGCAGTGAAGAAGGGGGGGTGAACACTGAAGCTTTCTTT. Amino acids: CASSEEGGVNTEAFF.

The chain employs TRBV7-6 and TRBJ1-1; TRBD1 is a possible D gene (5 bases). Looked up from germline, CDR1 is SGHVS and CDR2 is FNYEAQ. This CDR3 region has 17 residues. The V gene lost 2 bases and the J gene lost 0 bases, with 16 bases spanning the gap. The CDR3 nucleotides read TGTGCCAGCAGCTTATTGACAGCTATAGTCTTGAACACTGAAGCTTTCTTT. As protein: CASSLLTAIVLNTEAFF.